This T cell receptor beta chain is from a study of regulatory T cells in long-lasting Graves disease. The sample's time point: newly diagnosed GD, antithyroid drugs for less than 3 months. Generation of the TCR library employed RNA extracted from PBMCs. Arm-PCR with iRepertoire HTBI primers amplified the CDR3 regions for these TCR beta libraries. TCRdb used MiXCR to reprocess the multiplex PCR reads, holding one entry per CDR3 protein. The sample gives more than 450,000 distinct CDR3 sequences, 15% to 20% of which show up once; 10% to 15% is in the top ten. V lost 1 base and J 3 bases, leaving 7 bases between the germline ends. The CDR3 has 14 residues. Germline CDR1 LNHDA, CDR2 SQIVND (reference sequence). These sequences were also reported in another study, on T cells in Graves' hyperthyroidism and ophthalmopathy.

The sequence was obtained from a man between 35 and 55 years old with Graves disease. The chain uses TRBV19 and TRBJ1-5; D not resolved. The specimen was peripheral blood mononuclear cells (PBMCs), collected at new diagnosis, from a patient treated with antithyroid drugs. CDR3 bases: TGTGCCAGTAGTATAGGGCTCCCCAATCAGCCCCAGCATTTT. Protein product: CASSIGLPNQPQHF.